Listed below are T cell receptor beta chains from one sample, sequenced in a study of shared clonotypes between healthy human individuals. Assay: immunoSEQ multiplex PCR; the TCRdb copy retains only in-frame clones and omits some. The sample holds 2 million to 2.5 million clones; less than 95% are singletons and the top ten take approximately 0.41%. The specimen sequenced was naive CD4+ T cells from PBMCs. Every receptor here comes from a man aged 18-30 years in good health. Some clones in this sample may be carry-over from other donors' samples. Both conserved end residues are part of each CDR3. The D gene is left open where the match is weak. The listing skips clone size in some rows; elsewhere it reads once, few, many or a size class.

d_gene: -
v_gene: TRBV18
j_gene: TRBJ1-3
abundance: -
CDR3aa: CASSPPGTKGTGNTIYF
CDR3nt: TGTGCCAGCTCACCACCCGGAACGAAAGGAACTGGAAACACCATATATTTT

d_gene: -
v_gene: TRBV6-6
j_gene: TRBJ1-2
abundance: -
CDR3aa: CATRRREGLGNGYTF
CDR3nt: TGTGCCACCCGACGCCGAGAGGGCTTAGGGAATGGCTACACCTTC

d_gene: -
v_gene: TRBV9
j_gene: TRBJ2-5
abundance: -
CDR3aa: CASSVGQGWETQYF
CDR3nt: TGTGCCAGCAGCGTAGGGCAGGGTTGGGAGACCCAGTACTTC

d_gene: -
v_gene: TRBV30
j_gene: TRBJ2-3
abundance: -
CDR3aa: CAWSLMGTDTDTQYF
CDR3nt: TGTGCCTGGAGTCTCATGGGGACTGACACAGATACGCAGTATTTT

d_gene: -
v_gene: TRBV28
j_gene: TRBJ1-2
abundance: -
CDR3aa: CASRPWSGGEVYYGYTF
CDR3nt: TGTGCCAGCAGACCCTGGAGCGGGGGGGAAGTTTACTATGGCTACACCTTC

d_gene: -
v_gene: TRBV28
j_gene: TRBJ1-5
abundance: -
CDR3aa: CASSLGSGYQPQHF
CDR3nt: TGTGCCAGCAGTTTAGGATCTGGGTATCAGCCCCAGCATTTT

d_gene: TRBD1
v_gene: TRBV6-6
j_gene: TRBJ1-2
abundance: -
CDR3aa: CASIDSGGAGLYGYTF
CDR3nt: TGTGCCAGCATCGACTCAGGGGGCGCAGGCCTCTATGGCTACACCTTC

d_gene: -
v_gene: TRBV6-1
j_gene: TRBJ1-2
abundance: few
CDR3aa: CASSEGSYGYTF
CDR3nt: TGTGCCAGCAGTGAGGGCAGCTATGGCTACACCTTC

d_gene: -
v_gene: TRBV27
j_gene: TRBJ1-1
abundance: -
CDR3aa: CASTKLRLGENQLPMNTEAFF
CDR3nt: TGTGCCAGCACCAAACTCCGATTGGGGGAGAACCAGTTACCCATGAACACTGAAGCTTTCTTT

d_gene: TRBD1
v_gene: TRBV5-8
j_gene: TRBJ1-5
abundance: once
CDR3aa: CASSRQGVSNQPQHF
CDR3nt: TGTGCCAGCAGCAGACAGGGAGTTAGCAATCAGCCCCAGCATTTT

d_gene: TRBD1
v_gene: TRBV4-1
j_gene: TRBJ2-1
abundance: -
CDR3aa: CASSQYRDRVYNEQFF
CDR3nt: TGCGCCAGCAGCCAATACCGGGACAGGGTCTACAATGAGCAGTTCTTC

d_gene: TRBD2
v_gene: TRBV5-1
j_gene: TRBJ2-7
abundance: -
CDR3aa: CASSLDTGGAYEQYF
CDR3nt: TGCGCCAGCAGCTTGGATACGGGGGGAGCCTACGAGCAGTACTTC

d_gene: TRBD1
v_gene: TRBV7-9
j_gene: TRBJ2-7
abundance: -
CDR3aa: CASSLEGGGSYEQYF
CDR3nt: TGTGCCAGCAGCTTAGAAGGGGGCGGCTCCTACGAGCAGTACTTC

d_gene: -
v_gene: TRBV12-5
j_gene: TRBJ2-1
abundance: once
CDR3aa: CASGLTPRPGPIAVTRLDEQFF
CDR3nt: TGTGCTAGTGGTTTGACCCCCCGACCGGGACCTATAGCCGTAACTCGACTGGATGAGCAGTTCTTC

d_gene: -
v_gene: TRBV6-5
j_gene: TRBJ2-2
abundance: -
CDR3aa: CASSYIGDENTGELFF
CDR3nt: TGTGCCAGCAGTTATATCGGGGACGAGAACACCGGGGAGCTGTTTTTT

d_gene: TRBD1
v_gene: TRBV11-2
j_gene: TRBJ1-2
abundance: few
CDR3aa: CASSRTGSYGYTF
CDR3nt: TGTGCCAGCAGCCGGACAGGGTCGTATGGCTACACCTTC

d_gene: TRBD1
v_gene: TRBV11-2
j_gene: TRBJ2-5
abundance: -
CDR3aa: CASSRQGIQETQYF
CDR3nt: TGTGCCAGCAGCCGACAGGGAATACAAGAGACCCAGTACTTC

d_gene: TRBD1
v_gene: TRBV7-2
j_gene: TRBJ2-7
abundance: -
CDR3aa: CASSPGTGATYEQYF
CDR3nt: TGTGCCAGCAGCCCCGGGACAGGGGCAACCTACGAGCAGTACTTC

d_gene: -
v_gene: TRBV6-5
j_gene: TRBJ1-5
abundance: -
CDR3aa: CASSSLGLAPNQPQHF
CDR3nt: TGTGCCAGCAGTTCCCTAGGGCTCGCCCCGAATCAGCCCCAGCATTTT

d_gene: TRBD2
v_gene: TRBV5-5
j_gene: TRBJ2-7
abundance: -
CDR3aa: CASGPAGVNYEQYF
CDR3nt: TGTGCGAGCGGGCCAGCGGGAGTAAATTACGAGCAGTACTTC

d_gene: TRBD1
v_gene: TRBV27
j_gene: TRBJ1-5
abundance: -
CDR3aa: CANRQGMSNQPQHF
CDR3nt: TGTGCCAACCGACAGGGGATGAGCAATCAGCCCCAGCATTTT

d_gene: -
v_gene: TRBV27
j_gene: TRBJ1-2
abundance: -
CDR3aa: CASSPYGQLTFYGYTF
CDR3nt: TGTGCCAGCAGTCCGTACGGACAGCTCACATTCTATGGCTACACCTTC

d_gene: -
v_gene: TRBV18
j_gene: TRBJ2-5
abundance: -
CDR3aa: CASSSSRETQYF
CDR3nt: TGTGCCAGCTCATCTTCCCGGGAGACCCAGTACTTC

d_gene: TRBD2
v_gene: TRBV11-1
j_gene: TRBJ2-3
abundance: once
CDR3aa: CASSFSLAGGSTDTQYF
CDR3nt: TGTGCCAGCAGCTTCTCCTTAGCGGGAGGGAGCACAGATACGCAGTATTTT

d_gene: TRBD2
v_gene: TRBV7-2
j_gene: TRBJ2-6
abundance: -
CDR3aa: CASSLVSSGRLTGANVLTF
CDR3nt: TGTGCCAGCAGCTTAGTGAGCAGCGGGAGATTAACTGGGGCCAACGTCCTGACTTTC

d_gene: -
v_gene: TRBV2
j_gene: TRBJ2-7
abundance: -
CDR3aa: CASRLSYEQYF
CDR3nt: TGTGCCAGCAGGCTCTCCTACGAGCAGTACTTC

d_gene: TRBD2
v_gene: TRBV7-2
j_gene: TRBJ2-7
abundance: -
CDR3aa: CASSLEGLGGTSYEQYF
CDR3nt: TGTGCCAGCAGCTTAGAGGGGCTCGGGGGGACCTCCTACGAGCAGTACTTC

d_gene: TRBD1
v_gene: TRBV7-6
j_gene: TRBJ2-5
abundance: -
CDR3aa: CASSGGPGGAETQYF
CDR3nt: TGTGCCAGCAGCGGGGGGCCAGGGGGCGCAGAGACCCAGTACTTC

d_gene: -
v_gene: TRBV5-1
j_gene: TRBJ1-3
abundance: once
CDR3aa: CASSLGQGLGNTIYF
CDR3nt: TGCGCCAGCAGCTTGGGGCAGGGACTGGGAAACACCATATATTTT

d_gene: TRBD2
v_gene: TRBV19
j_gene: TRBJ2-2
abundance: -
CDR3aa: CASLRTSGSVGELFF
CDR3nt: TGTGCCAGCTTAAGGACTAGCGGGAGCGTGGGGGAGCTGTTTTTT

d_gene: -
v_gene: TRBV7-9
j_gene: TRBJ1-2
abundance: -
CDR3aa: CASSVNRDGYTF
CDR3nt: TGTGCCAGCAGCGTTAACAGGGATGGCTACACCTTC

d_gene: TRBD2
v_gene: TRBV6-5
j_gene: TRBJ2-1
abundance: -
CDR3aa: CASSYVGTSIEQFF
CDR3nt: TGTGCCAGCAGTTATGTGGGGACTAGCATTGAGCAGTTCTTC

d_gene: TRBD1
v_gene: TRBV30
j_gene: TRBJ1-5
abundance: -
CDR3aa: CAWSVRGQGIQPQHF
CDR3nt: TGTGCCTGGAGTGTACGCGGACAGGGTATTCAGCCCCAGCATTTT

d_gene: -
v_gene: TRBV19
j_gene: TRBJ1-1
abundance: -
CDR3aa: CASSIVESGAGVNTEAFF
CDR3nt: TGTGCCAGTAGTATAGTGGAATCGGGAGCTGGGGTGAACACTGAAGCTTTCTTT

d_gene: TRBD2
v_gene: TRBV29-1
j_gene: TRBJ2-1
abundance: -
CDR3aa: CSVSGTSLFF
CDR3nt: TGCAGCGTCTCCGGGACTAGTCTGTTCTTC

d_gene: -
v_gene: TRBV11-3
j_gene: TRBJ2-1
abundance: -
CDR3aa: CASSGGAYNEQFF
CDR3nt: TGTGCCAGCAGCGGGGGCGCCTACAATGAGCAGTTCTTC

d_gene: TRBD2
v_gene: TRBV5-1
j_gene: TRBJ2-3
abundance: -
CDR3aa: CASSLLPGGTDTQYF
CDR3nt: TGCGCCAGCAGCTTGCTTCCGGGGGGGACAGATACGCAGTATTTT

d_gene: -
v_gene: TRBV18
j_gene: TRBJ1-1
abundance: -
CDR3aa: CASSPGRGGNTEAFF
CDR3nt: TGTGCCAGCTCACCAGGGCGAGGGGGGAACACTGAAGCTTTCTTT

d_gene: TRBD1
v_gene: TRBV29-1
j_gene: TRBJ2-2
abundance: -
CDR3aa: CSVETGGFPGGELFF
CDR3nt: TGCAGCGTTGAGACAGGGGGTTTTCCCGGCGGGGAGCTGTTTTTT

d_gene: TRBD1
v_gene: TRBV6-5
j_gene: TRBJ2-4
abundance: -
CDR3aa: CASSYSTLGTVHF
CDR3nt: TGTGCCAGCAGTTACTCTACCCTTGGGACAGTCCACTTC

d_gene: -
v_gene: TRBV7-9
j_gene: TRBJ2-1
abundance: -
CDR3aa: CASSLADYNEQFF
CDR3nt: TGTGCCAGCAGCTTAGCGGACTACAATGAGCAGTTCTTC

d_gene: TRBD2
v_gene: TRBV30
j_gene: TRBJ2-5
abundance: -
CDR3aa: CAWSTRTSGGQETQYF
CDR3nt: TGTGCCTGGAGCACTAGGACTAGCGGGGGGCAAGAGACCCAGTACTTC

d_gene: TRBD2
v_gene: TRBV7-2
j_gene: TRBJ2-7
abundance: -
CDR3aa: CASSSLFGGRAYEQYF
CDR3nt: TGTGCCAGCAGCAGCCTGTTCGGCGGGAGGGCCTACGAGCAGTACTTC

d_gene: -
v_gene: TRBV10-3
j_gene: TRBJ2-5
abundance: -
CDR3aa: CAIRQEETQYF
CDR3nt: TGTGCCATCAGACAAGAAGAGACCCAGTACTTC

d_gene: -
v_gene: TRBV6-1
j_gene: TRBJ1-4
abundance: -
CDR3aa: CAPLLRVGEKLFF
CDR3nt: TGTGCCCCCCTTTTAAGGGTAGGCGAAAAACTGTTTTTT

d_gene: TRBD1
v_gene: TRBV28
j_gene: TRBJ1-5
abundance: -
CDR3aa: CASSSPGQGNQPQHF
CDR3nt: TGTGCCAGCAGTTCCCCGGGACAGGGAAATCAGCCCCAGCATTTT

d_gene: TRBD2
v_gene: TRBV7-2
j_gene: TRBJ2-5
abundance: -
CDR3aa: CASSFPTSGSETQYF
CDR3nt: TGTGCCAGCAGCTTCCCTACTAGCGGGAGTGAGACCCAGTACTTC

d_gene: -
v_gene: TRBV7-9
j_gene: TRBJ2-4
abundance: -
CDR3aa: CASTPAGKLAKNIQYF
CDR3nt: TGTGCCAGCACTCCCGCGGGGAAGCTAGCCAAAAACATTCAGTACTTC

d_gene: TRBD1
v_gene: TRBV2
j_gene: TRBJ2-7
abundance: -
CDR3aa: CASNGAIDRVNYEQYF
CDR3nt: TGTGCCAGCAATGGTGCCATCGACAGGGTAAACTACGAGCAGTACTTC

d_gene: TRBD1
v_gene: TRBV5-1
j_gene: TRBJ1-2
abundance: -
CDR3aa: CASKAATGQGGVGYTF
CDR3nt: TGCGCCAGCAAGGCAGCTACGGGACAGGGGGGAGTTGGCTACACCTTC

d_gene: -
v_gene: TRBV5-1
j_gene: TRBJ2-2
abundance: -
CDR3aa: CASSLVGPGGELFF
CDR3nt: TGCGCCAGCAGCTTGGTGGGGCCGGGCGGGGAGCTGTTTTTT

d_gene: -
v_gene: TRBV6-6
j_gene: TRBJ2-7
abundance: -
CDR3aa: CASSYRTGNGYEQYF
CDR3nt: TGTGCCAGCAGTTACCGAACAGGGAACGGCTACGAGCAGTACTTC

d_gene: -
v_gene: TRBV11-2
j_gene: TRBJ1-1
abundance: few
CDR3aa: CASSFELNTEAFF
CDR3nt: TGTGCCAGCAGCTTCGAGTTGAACACTGAAGCTTTCTTT

d_gene: -
v_gene: TRBV19
j_gene: TRBJ1-1
abundance: once
CDR3aa: CASSIYTEAFF
CDR3nt: TGTGCCAGTAGTATCTATACTGAAGCTTTCTTT

d_gene: -
v_gene: TRBV7-9
j_gene: TRBJ2-1
abundance: -
CDR3aa: CASSLRRDGYNEQFF
CDR3nt: TGTGCCAGCAGCTTACGCCGGGACGGTTACAATGAGCAGTTCTTC

d_gene: TRBD1
v_gene: TRBV7-3
j_gene: TRBJ2-7
abundance: once
CDR3aa: CASSYPLQGSYEQYF
CDR3nt: TGTGCCAGCAGTTACCCCCTACAGGGGTCCTACGAGCAGTACTTC

d_gene: -
v_gene: TRBV5-1
j_gene: TRBJ2-1
abundance: -
CDR3aa: CASSLTRYNEQFF
CDR3nt: TGCGCCAGCAGCTTAACTAGATACAATGAGCAGTTCTTC

d_gene: -
v_gene: TRBV18
j_gene: TRBJ1-1
abundance: -
CDR3aa: CASSPRAPSPGTEAFF
CDR3nt: TGTGCCAGCTCACCACGAGCCCCCTCCCCGGGGACTGAAGCTTTCTTT